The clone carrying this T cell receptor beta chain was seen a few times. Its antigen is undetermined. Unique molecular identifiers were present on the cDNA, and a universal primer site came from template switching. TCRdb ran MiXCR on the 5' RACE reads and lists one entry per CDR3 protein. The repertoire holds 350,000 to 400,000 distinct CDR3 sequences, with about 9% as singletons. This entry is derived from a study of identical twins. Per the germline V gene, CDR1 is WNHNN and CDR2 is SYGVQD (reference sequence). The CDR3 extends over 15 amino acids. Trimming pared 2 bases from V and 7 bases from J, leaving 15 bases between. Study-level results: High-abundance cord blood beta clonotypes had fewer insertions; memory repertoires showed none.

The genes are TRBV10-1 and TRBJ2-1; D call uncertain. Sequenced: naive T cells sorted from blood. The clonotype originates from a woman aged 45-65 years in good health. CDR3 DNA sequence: TGCGCCAGCAGTGAGCGCAAGCGACTGCTTAATGAGCAGTTCTTC. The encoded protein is CASSERKRLLNEQFF.